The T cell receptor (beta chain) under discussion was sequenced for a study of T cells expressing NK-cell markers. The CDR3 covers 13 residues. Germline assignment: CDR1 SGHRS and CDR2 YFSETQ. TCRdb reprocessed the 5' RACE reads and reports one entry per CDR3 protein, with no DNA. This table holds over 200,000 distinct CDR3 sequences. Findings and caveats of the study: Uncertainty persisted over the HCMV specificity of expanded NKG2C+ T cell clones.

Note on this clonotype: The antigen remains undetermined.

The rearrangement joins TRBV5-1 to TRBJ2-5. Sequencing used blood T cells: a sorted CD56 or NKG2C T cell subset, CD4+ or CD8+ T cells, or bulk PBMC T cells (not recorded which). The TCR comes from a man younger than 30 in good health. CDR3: CASSRVGSETQYF.